Reported below is one T cell receptor beta chain. What it recognizes is unknown. This sample was taken from a study of STAT5B mutations in CD4+ large granular lymphocyte leukemia. Points from the study as a whole: No patients shared main leukemic clonotypes, though approximately 26% appeared at low frequency elsewhere. TRBV06-family usage was enriched in top patient clones (8/27) versus controls (2/35).

Controls came from buffy coats of healthy blood donors. Study processing details: Productive clonotypes were detectable down to 2.59 x 10-5 frequency. Clones were read by immunoSEQ multiplex PCR, and TCRdb kept only the in-frame ones, dropping some. The V and J calls and clone size are taken from that table; D and trimming were inferred from the DNA. The table has about 32,000 clones, around four fifths seen once. Germline CDR1 LNHNV, CDR2 YYDKDF (reference sequence). V trimming: 1 base; J trimming: 6 bases; junction bases outside the gene matches: 5. This CDR3 is 15 amino acids long. The J gene is TRBJ2-1, the V gene TRBV15, with 8 bases lining up with TRBD2. Sequencing input: CD4+ T cells from blood buffy coats. The sequence came from a human donor in good health. This chain's CDR3 is CATSRVGTRPNEQFF. As DNA, the CDR3 is TGTGCCACCAGCAGAGTCGGGACTAGGCCCAATGAGCAGTTCTTC.